Following are 9 T cell receptor beta chains from one sample sequenced in a study of T cell changes during pregnancy in multiple sclerosis (dated by TCRdb to between 2018 and 2021). Library preparation was by the immunoSEQ multiplex PCR assay. TCRdb retrieved this table from immuneACCESS and kept in-frame rearrangements only. Not all clones are present; in checked studies, unresolved V genes account for under half, and no reason is known for the remainder. The sample table contains about 100,000 clones; only one count was recorded for 90% to 95% of them. Roughly 0.9% of the sample is held by the ten biggest clonotypes. The specimen was peripheral blood, collected before pregnancy. The receptor set was obtained from a female donor with multiple sclerosis, enrolled in a pregnancy study.

This chain links TRBV18 with TRBJ1-1, with no clear D. There are 13 residues in the CDR3. CDR1 KGHSH and CDR2 LQKENI come from the germline V gene. Trimming shortened V by 3 bases and J by 2 bases, and 7 bases separated the two germline ends. The CDR3 region is CASSPSGNTEAFF. CDR3 sequence (DNA): TGTGCCAGCTCACCTTCGGGAAACACTGAAGCTTTCTTT.

Written as DNA, the CDR3 is TGCGCCAGCTCGGACAGTTTAACCTCTGGGGCCAACGTCCTGACTTTC. It specifies CASSDSLTSGANVLTF. The chain carries TRBV5-1 and TRBJ2-6; D perhaps matches TRBD1 (6 bases). The CDR3 contains 16 residues. The V gene's germline CDR1 is SGHRS and CDR2 YFSETQ. V was trimmed by 7 bases and J by 0 bases, leaving 14 bases between them.

The rearrangement uses TRBV9 and TRBJ2-2; TRBD1 matches 8 bases. CDR3 length: 16 amino acids. Trimming took 4 bases from V and 0 from J; bases not matched to a gene: 5. The germline V gene encodes CDR1 SGDLS and CDR2 YYNGEE. The CDR3 DNA follows: TGTGCCAGCAGCTTAAGACAGGGGACGAACACCGGGGAGCTGTTTTTT. Its translation is CASSLRQGTNTGELFF.

The V call is TRBV7-9, the J call TRBJ1-1; D might be TRBD1 (5 bases). The CDR3 totals 13 residues. Germline-derived CDR1 and CDR2 are SEHNR and FQNEAQ (reference sequence). V was cut by 6 bases and J by 5 bases, with 13 bases left in between. The CDR3 region is CASSPGLSTEAFF. The DNA of the CDR3 is TGTGCCAGCAGTCCAGGGTTATCGACTGAAGCTTTCTTT.

CDR3 bases: TGCGCCAGCAGCTTGGGGCCCCTCGATTACCAGACAGGGGGAATCTGGAATCAGCCCCAGCATTTT. Protein sequence: CASSLGPLDYQTGGIWNQPQHF. This chain joins TRBV5-1 and TRBJ1-5; 9 bases match TRBD1. Germline CDR1 reads SGHRS; CDR2 reads YFSETQ. The ends lost 0 bases at V and 4 bases at J; junction bases unmatched: 23. The CDR3 consists of 22 residues.

The rearrangement links TRBV4-1 to TRBJ1-2; TRBD1 matches 7 bases. Germline-derived CDR1 and CDR2 are MGHRA and YSYEKL. V lost 0 bases, J lost 4 bases, and 11 bases stayed unmatched. This CDR3 has 17 residues. CDR3 DNA sequence: TGCGCCAGCAGCCAAGACGGGACAGCCCCTTCCCCCTATGGCTACACCTTC. This codes for CASSQDGTAPSPYGYTF.

The chain links TRBV7-9 to TRBJ2-7, with 11 bases identical to TRBD2. The CDR3 has 18 residues. The J segment lost 4 bases and the V segment lost 5 bases, leaving 16 bases of the junction unmatched. Germline loops: CDR1 SEHNR, CDR2 FQNEAQ (reference sequence). CDR3 bases: TGTGCCAGCAGCCCGTCTACCGGGGCTAGCGGGAGGAGTTACGAGCAGTACTTC. As protein: CASSPSTGASGRSYEQYF.

The V and J genes are TRBV4-1 and TRBJ2-3, with D possibly matching TRBD2 (6 bases). The CDR3 contains 13 residues. Germline V gene lookup returns CDR1 MGHRA and CDR2 YSYEKL. V lost 5 bases and J lost 11, with 17 bases in between. CDR3 coding DNA: TGCGCCAGCAGCGTGGTGTACAAGGAGGGGCAGTATTTT. This sequence encodes CASSVVYKEGQYF.

This clone was seen a single time. CDR3 DNA sequence: TGCGCCAGCAGCCCCGGTGGTGGGGCCAACGTCCTGACTTTC. It translates to CASSPGGGANVLTF. The rearrangement uses TRBV4-3 and TRBJ2-6, with unresolved D. The germline V gene encodes CDR1 LGHNA and CDR2 YSLEER. The germline V and J ends were trimmed by 4 bases and 3 bases, with 7 bases remaining between them. This CDR3 has 14 residues.